One sample yielded the 32 T cell receptor beta chains listed below, sequenced in a study of a mutant IDH1 vaccine in newly diagnosed glioma. Sequencing used immunoSEQ multiplex PCR; TCRdb keeps in-frame clones, though not all of them. The table has about 50,000 clones, about nine tenths seen once. The time point here: baseline, week 1 (first vaccination visit). Documented treatment: pre-vaccination baseline after standard-of-care therapy. Here the sequenced sample was PBMCs, taken from a glioma patient treated with radiotherapy, temozolomide or both. The source of these receptors is a middle-aged man with glioma.

The rearrangement joins TRBV9 to TRBJ1-1; perhaps TRBD1 as D (5 bases). V was pared by 4 bases and J by 5 bases, with 12 bases between. The length of the CDR3 is 13 residues. From germline, CDR1 is SGDLS and CDR2 YYNGEE. The CDR3 region has the DNA TGTGCCAGCAGCAAGGACACTTTTACTGAAGCTTTCTTT. Encoded protein: CASSKDTFTEAFF.

This clone was counted a single time. V usage is TRBV6-6 and J usage is TRBJ2-6; 7 bases are shared with TRBD1. Unmatched junction bases numbered 7, after V lost 5 bases and J lost 3 bases. The CDR3 length is 16 residues. The germline V gene encodes CDR1 MNHNY and CDR2 SVGAGI (reference sequence). The CDR3 is CASSRQGAVGANVLTF. DNA of the CDR3: TGTGCCAGCAGTAGACAGGGTGCGGTTGGGGCCAACGTCCTGACTTTC.

This CDR3 reads CASSGRGTTHQPQHF. The CDR3 DNA sequence: TGTGCCAGCAGCGGCAGGGGGACGACCCATCAGCCCCAGCATTTT. This rearrangement joins TRBV5-6 to TRBJ1-5; 7 bases are shared with TRBD1. V was pared by 4 bases and J by 5 bases, with 9 bases of the junction left unmatched. Germline assignment: CDR1 SGHDT and CDR2 YYEEEE. The CDR3 totals 15 residues.

The chain combines TRBV19 with TRBJ1-2; no clear D gene. This CDR3 has 15 residues. The V and J ends lost 7 bases and 4 bases respectively, with 19 bases between them. Germline CDR1 and CDR2: LNHDA and SQIVND (reference sequence). The CDR3 spells CASTVAPPGFYGYTF. The CDR3 DNA reads as TGTGCCAGTACCGTGGCTCCACCGGGCTTCTATGGCTACACCTTC.

For this clone: Other DNA sequences of this sample code for an identical CDR3. V usage is TRBV5-4 and J usage is TRBJ2-5, with 7 bases aligning to TRBD2. J lost 1 base, V lost 7 bases, and 1 base had no gene match. Germline CDR1 SGHNT, CDR2 YYREEE (reference sequence). The CDR3 has 12 residues. The CDR3 coding sequence is TGTGCCAGCGGCGGGAGCCAAGAGACCCAGTACTTC. Residues: CASGGSQETQYF.

V and J are TRBV19 and TRBJ1-4; weak D call: TRBD1 (6 bases). Deletions cut 9 bases from V and 14 bases from J, with 13 bases between. This CDR3 is built from 10 residues. The germline gives CDR1 LNHDA, CDR2 SQIVND (reference sequence). CDR3 nucleotides: TGTGCCAGCCAACAGGGTGGGCTGTTTTTT. Amino acid sequence: CASQQGGLFF.

The chain couples TRBV6-5 to TRBJ2-4, with a tentative D call TRBD2 (6 bases). Trimming left V 5 bases short and J 7 bases short, with 15 bases between. This CDR3 is 14 amino acids long. Germline V gene lookup returns CDR1 MNHEY and CDR2 SVGAGI. CDR3 protein: CASSGTKGGNIQYF. CDR3 sequence (DNA): TGTGCCAGCAGTGGAACGAAGGGAGGTAACATTCAGTACTTC.

The rearrangement links TRBV7-9 to TRBJ2-6; 12 positions match TRBD1. J gave up 5 bases and V 4 bases, and 3 bases lay outside the gene matches. The CDR3 is 16 amino acids. Germline values: CDR1 SEHNR, CDR2 FQNEAQ (reference sequence). CDR3 bases: TGTGCCAGCAGCTCGGGACAGGGGGCTTGGGCCAACGTCCTGACTTTC. It specifies CASSSGQGAWANVLTF.

The J gene is TRBJ1-5, the V gene TRBV6-5, with D unclear. CDR3 length equals 13 residues. V was cut by 2 bases and J by 7 bases, with 9 bases left in between. Germline V CDR1 and CDR2: MNHEY, SVGAGI. Written as DNA, the CDR3 is TGTGCCAGCAGTTACAGGGTTGAACAGCCCCAGCATTTT. Translating gives CASSYRVEQPQHF.

This sequence joins TRBV13 and TRBJ2-2; D gene ambiguous. This CDR3 spans 16 amino acids. Trimming removed 1 base from V and 0 bases from J, with 9 bases in between. Looked up from germline, CDR1 is PRHDT and CDR2 is FYEKMQ (reference sequence). This CDR3 reads CASSLETGANTGELFF. As DNA, the CDR3 is TGTGCCAGCAGCTTAGAAACCGGCGCGAACACCGGGGAGCTGTTTTTT. The variable domain in full, completed from reference TRBV13 and TRBJ2-2, reads AAGVIQSPRHLIKEKRETATLKCYPIPRHDTVYWYQQGPGQDPQFLISFYEKMQSDKGSIPDRFSAQQFSDYHSELNMSSLELGDSALYFCASSLETGANTGELFFGEGSRLTVL.

The genes are TRBV4-1 and TRBJ2-3, with 8 bases aligning to TRBD2. The CDR3 totals 15 residues. The junction had 5 bases not matched to a gene; V was cut back by 2 bases and J by 4 bases. Germline V lookup: CDR1 MGHRA, CDR2 YSYEKL. Here the CDR3 DNA reads TGCGCCAGCAGCCAAAGCGGGAGTTTCTCAGATACGCAGTATTTT. Translated: CASSQSGSFSDTQYF.

This chain connects TRBV25-1 to TRBJ2-3, with D perhaps TRBD1 (6 bases). CDR3 length equals 14 residues. Trimming cost V 4 bases and J 6 bases, with 14 bases left between them. The germline CDR1 and CDR2 sequences are MGHDK and SYGVNS. The CDR3 here is CASSATGRSDTQYF. CDR3 nucleotides: TGTGCCAGCAGTGCCACAGGGAGATCGGATACGCAGTATTTT.

A single count supports this clone. The rearrangement uses TRBV29-1 and TRBJ2-5; 11 bases are shared with TRBD2. Germline CDR1 is SQVTM and CDR2 is ANQGSEA. This CDR3 region has 18 residues. The trim removed 4 bases at V and 5 bases at J, leaving 18 bases unmatched. The CDR3 reads CSVVETSGTPNWGETQYF. DNA for the CDR3: TGCAGCGTTGTAGAGACTAGCGGGACACCCAATTGGGGGGAGACCCAGTACTTC.

This clone was detected a few times. V and J are TRBV7-9 and TRBJ1-1; 7 bases match TRBD1. The germline V gene encodes CDR1 SEHNR and CDR2 FQNEAQ (reference sequence). The CDR3 totals 12 residues. V trimming: 4 bases; J trimming: 10 bases; junction bases outside the gene matches: 6. The CDR3 region is CASSYRGGGAFF. The CDR3 DNA is TGTGCCAGCAGCTACAGGGGTGGAGGAGCTTTCTTT.

The rearrangement links TRBV9 to TRBJ2-3, with 8 nucleotides matching TRBD2. The J segment lost 5 bases and the V segment lost 1 base, leaving 9 bases of the junction unmatched. The CDR3 is 16 amino acids. The germline V gene has CDR1 SGDLS and CDR2 YYNGEE. The CDR3: CASSVRGSGIGDTQYF. In DNA, the CDR3 is TGTGCCAGCAGCGTAAGGGGTAGCGGGATCGGAGATACGCAGTATTTT.

The genes are TRBV9 and TRBJ1-2; 12 bases match TRBD1. V lost 7 bases and J lost 7; bases outside the gene matches: 5. The CDR3 is 13 amino acids. In germline, CDR1 is SGDLS, CDR2 YYNGEE. CDR3 in amino acids: CASRGQGASGYTF. CDR3 coding DNA: TGTGCCAGCCGGGGACAGGGGGCGTCTGGCTACACCTTC.

The gene calls are TRBV21-1 and TRBJ1-2. TRBV21-1 is classified as a pseudogene. CDR3 length: 11 amino acids. The CDR3, as DNA: TGTGCCAGCAGCAGGGACTATGGCTACACCTTC. Translation: CASSRDYGYTF.

This clone has just one count. This sequence joins TRBV5-1 and TRBJ2-6; D is undetermined. Germline lookup yields CDR1 SGHRS and CDR2 YFSETQ. Trimming cost V 2 bases and J 4 bases, with 13 bases left between them. There are 16 residues in the CDR3. CDR3: CASSLTTLAGANVLTF. CDR3 in DNA: TGCGCCAGCAGCTTAACCACCCTTGCGGGGGCCAACGTCCTGACTTTC.

The DNA for the CDR3 is TGTGCCAGCAGCCAACAACTTTCGAACACCGGGGAGCTGTTTTTT. This codes for CASSQQLSNTGELFF. V is TRBV14 and J is TRBJ2-2; D gene ambiguous. Trimming pared 2 bases from V and 0 bases from J, leaving 7 bases between. Germline loops: CDR1 SGHDN, CDR2 FVKESK. The CDR3 totals 15 residues.

This clone came up a few times. This sequence joins TRBV7-9 and TRBJ2-5, with 10 nucleotides matching TRBD2. The V gene's germline CDR1 is SEHNR and CDR2 FQNEAQ (reference sequence). With V trimmed by 1 base and J by 0 bases, 2 bases remained unmatched. This CDR3 is 16 amino acids long. CDR3 amino acids: CASSLGGLAYQETQYF. The CDR3 nucleotides are TGTGCCAGCAGCTTAGGGGGACTAGCGTACCAAGAGACCCAGTACTTC.

This clone appeared a few times. CDR3 sequence (DNA): TGTGCCAGCAGCCAAGGGTCCCTCGACCTGGGCGATGAGCAGTTCTTC. The encoded protein is CASSQGSLDLGDEQFF. V usage is TRBV4-2 and J usage is TRBJ2-1; D not resolved. The CDR3 totals 16 residues. V lost 1 base, J lost 8 bases, and 18 bases lay in between. Looked up from germline, CDR1 is LGHNA and CDR2 is YNFKEQ.

The genes are TRBV9 and TRBJ2-7; 10 bases fit TRBD2. The CDR3 loop spans 15 amino acids. Germline trimming cut 4 bases from V and 2 bases from J; bases unmatched to any gene: 6. Germline V lookup: CDR1 SGDLS, CDR2 YYNGEE. The CDR3, as DNA: TGTGCCAGCAGCCCAGGACTAGCGGTTCCCTACGAGCAGTACTTC. Its translation is CASSPGLAVPYEQYF.

The rearrangement uses TRBV6-1 and TRBJ1-1, with unresolved D. The length of the CDR3 is 11 residues. Trimming pared 11 bases from V and 10 bases from J, leaving 17 bases between. Germline V gives CDR1 MNHNS, CDR2 SASEGT. CDR3 coding DNA: TGTGCCGTCACGCCCTCTAGGGCAGCTTTCTTT. Amino acids: CAVTPSRAAFF.

The genes are TRBV6-4 and TRBJ2-7, with D tentatively TRBD1 or TRBD2 (5 bases each). V was shortened by 0 bases and J by 4 bases, with 19 bases between the two germline ends. Germline V lookup: CDR1 MRHNA, CDR2 SNTAGT. The CDR3 spans 17 residues. CDR3 loop: CASSDSMGPGLSYEQYF. The CDR3 DNA follows: TGTGCCAGCAGTGACTCGATGGGGCCGGGATTGTCTTACGAGCAGTACTTC.

The V gene is TRBV4-2, the J gene TRBJ2-1; possible D gene TRBD1, 6 bases. Trimming left V 3 bases short and J 7 bases short, with 7 bases between. Germline CDR1 reads LGHNA; CDR2 reads YNFKEQ. There are 12 residues in the CDR3. The CDR3 loop is CASSQDRNEQFF. The DNA for the CDR3 is TGTGCCAGCAGCCAGGACAGAAATGAGCAGTTCTTC.

The gene calls are TRBV14 and TRBJ2-2, with 13 bases identical to TRBD2. The V gene end was trimmed by 1 base and the J gene end by 5 bases; junction bases not matched to a gene: 7. Germline CDR1 is SGHDN and CDR2 is FVKESK. The CDR3 is made up of 18 amino acids. CDR3 residues: CASSQARTSGRGTGELFF. The CDR3 DNA sequence: TGTGCCAGCAGCCAAGCCAGGACTAGCGGGAGAGGGACCGGGGAGCTGTTTTTT. The entire variable domain, with the rest obtained from reference TRBV14 and TRBJ2-2, is as follows: EAGVTQFPSHSVIEKGQTVTLRCDPISGHDNLYWYRRVMGKEIKFLLHFVKESKQDESGMPNNRFLAERTGGTYSTLKVQPAELEDSGVYFCASSQARTSGRGTGELFFGEGSRLTVL.

DNA of the CDR3: TGCAGCGTTGCCCGGGACAGGACTGGGGGCTACACCTTC. Its translation is CSVARDRTGGYTF. The rearrangement joins TRBV29-1 to TRBJ1-2, with 8 bases that match TRBD1. Germline values: CDR1 SQVTM, CDR2 ANQGSEA. J was trimmed by 8 bases and V by 4 bases; bases with no gene match: 9. The CDR3 is 13 residues long.

This rearrangement joins TRBV29-1 to TRBJ2-7; D possibly uses TRBD1 or TRBD2 (5 bases each). Germline V CDR1 and CDR2: SQVTM, ANQGSEA. The ends were cut back, 5 bases at V and 6 bases at J, with 11 bases in the middle. The CDR3 is 11 residues long. CDR3 residues: CSVLRDPEQYF. CDR3 coding DNA: TGCAGCGTTCTCCGGGACCCCGAGCAGTACTTC.

This rearrangement joins TRBV9 to TRBJ2-1; 9 bases align to TRBD2. The trim removed 2 bases at V and 0 bases at J, leaving 9 bases unmatched. Germline CDR1 SGDLS, CDR2 YYNGEE. The CDR3 is 18 amino acids. As DNA, the CDR3 is TGTGCCAGCAGCGTCCCTAGCGGGAACAGGAGCTCCTACAATGAGCAGTTCTTC. The encoded protein is CASSVPSGNRSSYNEQFF.

This clone was counted a single time. This chain links TRBV6-5 with TRBJ2-7; D is possibly TRBD1 (6 bases). The ends were cut back, 0 bases at V and 2 bases at J, with 14 bases in the middle. CDR3 size: 16 residues. CDR1 is MNHEY, CDR2 SVGAGI, per germline. The CDR3 coding sequence is TGTGCCAGCAGTTACTCTCGGTGGGACAAGACCTACGAGCAGTACTTC. Its protein product is CASSYSRWDKTYEQYF.

V usage is TRBV5-5 and J usage is TRBJ1-1, with D perhaps matching TRBD1 (6 bases). The germline V and J ends were trimmed by 4 bases and 1 base, with 14 bases remaining between them. The germline CDR1 and CDR2 sequences are SGHKS and YYEKEE (reference sequence). This CDR3 has 15 amino acids. The CDR3 DNA sequence: TGTGCCAGCAGCGGGCCACAGGGCCCGAACACTGAAGCTTTCTTT. Translated: CASSGPQGPNTEAFF.

The chain employs TRBV7-8 and TRBJ2-7; 7 nucleotides match TRBD2. The germline CDR1 and CDR2 sequences are SGHVS and FQNEAQ. Germline trimming cut 7 bases from V and 0 bases from J; bases unmatched to any gene: 9. CDR3 length: 15 amino acids. The CDR3 DNA reads as TGTGCCAGCACCTTGGGAGGGACGTACTCCTACGAGCAGTACTTC. Translation gives CASTLGGTYSYEQYF.